A single sample gave rise to the 5 T cell receptor beta chains below, sequenced in a study of technical replicates of blood from a few donors. The table came from immunoSEQ multiplex PCR; TCRdb's copy has only in-frame clones and leaves some out. The repertoire holds about 88,000 clones, around 94% seen once, with about 0.23% in the top ten. The sample consisted of T cells isolated from PBMCs. These receptors came from a human donor in good health.

The chain combines TRBV5-1 with TRBJ1-4; D perhaps matches TRBD1 (6 bases). Between the trimmed V and J ends, which lost 0 bases and 6 bases, there was a span of 12 bases. The germline V gene encodes CDR1 SGHRS and CDR2 YFSETQ. The CDR3 loop spans 15 amino acids. CDR3 region: CASSLAGGADEKLFF. The CDR3 nucleotides are TGCGCCAGCAGCTTGGCTGGGGGCGCGGATGAAAAACTGTTTTTT.

This clone was detected only once. The gene calls are TRBV5-4 and TRBJ1-1, with D possibly TRBD1 on 6 matching bases. V gave up 1 base and J gave up 0 bases, with 16 bases separating them. Germline values: CDR1 SGHNT, CDR2 YYREEE (reference sequence). The CDR3 has 17 amino acids. The CDR3 sequence: CASSLRVTTGMNTEAFF. Written as DNA, the CDR3 is TGTGCCAGCAGCTTGCGCGTCACAACAGGGATGAACACTGAAGCTTTCTTT. Full variable domain (rest looked up from reference TRBV5-4 and TRBJ1-1): ETGVTQSPTHLIKTRGQQVTLRCSSQSGHNTVSWYQQALGQGPQFIFQYYREEENGRGNFPPRFSGLQFPNYSSELNVNALELDDSALYLCASSLRVTTGMNTEAFFGQGTRLTVV.

The chain couples TRBV7-8 to TRBJ2-7; 9 positions match TRBD2. The CDR3 is 15 residues long. Germline CDR1 and CDR2: SGHVS and FQNEAQ. The J segment lost 0 bases and the V segment lost 3 bases, leaving 3 bases of the junction unmatched. This chain's CDR3 is CASSFHSGSSYEQYF. The CDR3 DNA follows: TGTGCCAGCAGCTTTCATAGCGGGAGCTCCTACGAGCAGTACTTC.

The chain links TRBV27 to TRBJ1-2; D unresolved. Per the germline V gene, CDR1 is MNHEY and CDR2 is SMNVEV (reference sequence). The CDR3 runs 13 residues. V was clipped by 2 bases and J by 2 bases, with 6 bases between them. CDR3 protein: CASSLDGNYGYTF. CDR3 sequence (DNA): TGTGCCAGCAGTTTAGACGGGAACTATGGCTACACCTTC.

The chain recombines TRBV6-6 with TRBJ2-7; 8 nucleotides line up with TRBD1. V trimming: 4 bases; J trimming: 6 bases; junction bases outside the gene matches: 2. The CDR3 spans 12 residues. In germline, CDR1 is MNHNY, CDR2 SVGAGI (reference sequence). CDR3 in DNA: TGTGCCAGCAGTTCGACAGGGGTCGAGCAGTACTTC. Protein product: CASSSTGVEQYF.